This T cell receptor beta chain was sequenced in a study of OX40 agonist ivuxolimab in advanced cancers. Here immunoSEQ multiplex PCR was the method, and the copy in TCRdb shows in-frame clones only, minus some. The sample shows some 34,000 clones, around nine tenths of them seen only once. Study-wide results and limits: Among some nonresponders, normalized T-cell clonal expansion was also low. Antigen targets of the expanded peripheral T cells went undetermined.

The germline gives CDR1 SNHLY, CDR2 FYNNEI. V dropped 6 bases and J dropped 4 bases, with 18 bases sitting between them. This CDR3 has 15 amino acids. Concerning this clone: The antigen is unknown.

Sequencing used CD4+ or CD8+ T cells sorted from blood, obtained in a trial of the OX40 agonist ivuxolimab. The source is an adult with an advanced solid tumor such as melanoma, head and neck, liver or kidney cancer. This sequence joins TRBV2 and TRBJ1-2; tentative D call: TRBD1 (5 bases). The CDR3 loop is CASSKDRGVVYGYTF. The CDR3 DNA reads as TGTGCCAGCAGCAAGGATCGGGGGGTGGTCTATGGCTACACCTTC. The variable domain in full, completed from reference TRBV2 and TRBJ1-2, reads EPEVTQTPSHQVTQMGQEVILRCVPISNHLYFYWYRQILGQKVEFLVSFYNNEISEKSEIFDDQFSVERPDGSNFTLKIRSTKLEDSAMYFCASSKDRGVVYGYTFGSGTRLTVV.